The 14 T cell receptor beta chains below come from one sample, sequenced in a study of T cell changes during pregnancy in multiple sclerosis. Using immunoSEQ multiplex PCR, the repertoire was profiled, and TCRdb retains in-frame clones only, with some absent. This sample carries roughly 60,000 clones, over 85% of them seen once, and the ten largest clones take roughly 1.5%. Source: peripheral blood, taken in the second trimester of pregnancy. The receptors derive from a female donor with multiple sclerosis, enrolled in a pregnancy study.

The gene calls are TRBV7-6 and TRBJ2-1, with 7 bases that match TRBD2. This CDR3 has 15 residues. After removal of 5 bases from V and 3 bases from J, the junction contained 7 bases not matched to a gene. Germline V gene lookup returns CDR1 SGHVS and CDR2 FNYEAQ. This chain's CDR3 is CASSPPGGSYNEQFF. The CDR3 nucleotides are TGTGCCAGCAGCCCTCCCGGCGGGAGCTACAATGAGCAGTTCTTC.

The genes are TRBV19 and TRBJ1-2; no clear D gene. The CDR3 is 13 amino acids. Deletions cut 3 bases from V and 2 bases from J, with 7 bases between. Germline V lookup: CDR1 LNHDA, CDR2 SQIVND (reference sequence). This chain's CDR3 is CASSMQENYGYTF. CDR3 coding DNA: TGTGCCAGTAGTATGCAAGAGAACTATGGCTACACCTTC.

This clone was seen a handful of times. This sequence joins TRBV25-1 and TRBJ1-4, with TRBD1 as a possible D gene (5 bases). The CDR3 has 16 amino acids. Germline V gene lookup returns CDR1 MGHDK and CDR2 SYGVNS. V gave up 2 bases and J gave up 8 bases, with 18 bases separating them. CDR3 coding DNA: TGTGCCAGCAGTGAAGGGGGACTCACCGGAAGAGAAAAACTGTTTTTT. Its translation: CASSEGGLTGREKLFF.

The rearrangement joins TRBV19 to TRBJ1-1, with TRBD1 as a possible D gene (5 bases). Germline lookup yields CDR1 LNHDA and CDR2 SQIVND (reference sequence). CDR3 length: 14 residues. V lost 2 bases and J 4 bases, leaving 11 bases between the germline ends. CDR3 region: CASSISGDSTEAFF. The CDR3 DNA reads TGTGCCAGTAGTATATCGGGGGATAGCACTGAAGCTTTCTTT.

The chain carries TRBV5-6 and TRBJ2-7, with TRBD2 identical over 10 bases. This CDR3 contains 15 residues. The V gene end was trimmed by 4 bases and the J gene end by 6 bases; junction bases not matched to a gene: 10. CDR1 SGHDT and CDR2 YYEEEE come from the germline V gene. The CDR3 DNA follows: TGTGCCAGCAGCAGAATAGCGGGAGGTTTGGGCGAGCAGTACTTC. Protein: CASSRIAGGLGEQYF.

The chain uses TRBV27 and TRBJ2-1; 8 bases line up with TRBD2. This CDR3 region has 18 residues. V lost 3 bases and J lost 0; bases outside the gene matches: 10. Germline V lookup: CDR1 MNHEY, CDR2 SMNVEV (reference sequence). CDR3 loop: CASSFRSSGTSSYNEQFF. In DNA form, the CDR3 reads TGTGCCAGCAGTTTCCGGAGTAGCGGGACCAGCTCCTACAATGAGCAGTTCTTC.

The rearrangement links TRBV19 to TRBJ2-1, with 10 positions matching TRBD2. There are 16 residues in the CDR3. Unmatched junction bases numbered 4, after V lost 5 bases and J lost 0 bases. CDR1 is LNHDA and CDR2 is SQIVND in the germline V gene (reference sequence). The CDR3 protein is CASSSSSGSSYNEQFF. DNA of the CDR3: TGTGCCAGTAGTTCGTCTAGCGGGAGCTCCTACAATGAGCAGTTCTTC.

This chain links TRBV5-1 with TRBJ2-2; weak D call: TRBD2 (6 bases). This CDR3 spans 15 amino acids. V lost 1 base to trimming and J lost 0 bases, with 7 bases between them. Per the germline V gene, CDR1 is SGHRS and CDR2 is YFSETQ. The CDR3 protein is CASSLPGANTGELFF. The CDR3 coding sequence is TGCGCCAGCAGCTTGCCGGGAGCGAACACCGGGGAGCTGTTTTTT.

This sequence joins TRBV7-9 and TRBJ2-5; TRBD2 aligns across 10 bases. The CDR3 is 17 amino acids. Germline lookup yields CDR1 SEHNR and CDR2 FQNEAQ (reference sequence). The V and J ends lost 5 bases and 5 bases, in that order; junction bases with no gene match: 14. The CDR3 loop reads CASSPRTSGIYGETQYF. Here the CDR3 DNA reads TGTGCCAGCAGCCCGAGAACTAGCGGGATATACGGGGAGACCCAGTACTTC.

The V and J genes are TRBV6-1 and TRBJ1-3; no definite D call. The CDR3 contains 14 residues. Trimming took 7 bases from V and 0 from J, leaving 10 bases between them. From germline, CDR1 is MNHNS and CDR2 SASEGT. The CDR3 DNA reads TGTGCCAGCATTCTAACGAGCTCTGGAAACACCATATATTTT. It codes for CASILTSSGNTIYF.

The chain uses TRBV7-9 and TRBJ2-2; 7 bases match TRBD1. This CDR3 has 19 residues. Germline loops: CDR1 SEHNR, CDR2 FQNEAQ (reference sequence). V trimming: 5 bases; J trimming: 7 bases; junction bases outside the gene matches: 22. The CDR3 region is CASSRTYEGTASLIGELFF. CDR3 sequence (DNA): TGTGCCAGCAGCCGAACCTATGAAGGGACAGCGTCCCTCATCGGGGAGCTGTTTTTT.

This clone appeared a few times. V is TRBV4-1 and J is TRBJ2-3; D might be TRBD2 (5 bases). The CDR3 has 15 residues. V gave up 2 bases and J gave up 0 bases, with 9 bases separating them. Germline assignment: CDR1 MGHRA and CDR2 YSYEKL. The chain's CDR3 is CASSQSSGSTDTQYF. The CDR3 DNA sequence: TGCGCCAGCAGCCAATCGTCGGGAAGCACAGATACGCAGTATTTT.

V gene TRBV19 combines with J gene TRBJ2-7; TRBD1 aligns across 8 bases. CDR3 length: 14 residues. In germline, CDR1 is LNHDA, CDR2 SQIVND (reference sequence). V was clipped by 4 bases and J by 4 bases; unmatched bases: 6. The CDR3 sequence: CASSSRGRIYEQYF. For the CDR3, the DNA is TGTGCCAGTAGTAGCAGGGGGCGGATTTACGAGCAGTACTTC.

V and J are TRBV10-3 and TRBJ2-2, with D maybe TRBD1 (5 bases). The V and J ends lost 4 bases and 5 bases respectively, with 14 bases between them. CDR3 length: 15 residues. Germline-derived CDR1 and CDR2 are ENHRY and SYGVKD. In DNA form, the CDR3 reads TGTGCCATCAGTGGGGCAGGGCGGTGGACCGGGGAGCTGTTTTTT. Residues: CAISGAGRWTGELFF.